What follows is one TCR beta chain and its context. It lacks a known antigen. Base qualities were left out, and no much larger clone turns up one base away. This sample's treatment or condition label indicates: roughly 18 received Ad26.COV2.S at low or high dose, single or two shots; 5 received placebo; per-sample allocation not given. For vaccine and placebo recipients, the sequenced repertoires came from samples collected on day 63 after the first injection. Cohort 1b enrolled about 25 adults aged 18-55 years at a single site in Boston, USA, between 29 July and 7 August 2020. Ad26.COV2.S was a replication-incompetent adenovirus type 26 vector expressing a prefusion-stabilized SARS-CoV-2 spike protein from the original Wuhan strain. The immunoSEQ Assay was the method used to sequence TCRbeta CDR3 regions. After extraction, genomic DNA underwent amplification by bias-controlled multiplex PCR, followed by high-throughput sequencing. Under the source paper's analysis protocol: To quantify the absolute abundance of every unique TCRbeta CDR3 region, sequences were collapsed and filtered. T cell fraction was estimated by normalizing TCRbeta template counts to usable DNA, which was measured by amplifying reference genes present in all nucleated cells. Repertoire TCRs were annotated as SARS-CoV-2-specific when V gene, CDR3 amino acid sequence and J gene were exactly matched to a known reactive TCR set. MIRA supplied the reference SARS-CoV-2 TCR set, which was filtered for enrichment in COVID-19-positive ImmuneCODE repertoires so that public or cross-reactive TCRs were removed. Drawing on the MIRA antigens, annotated TCRs were analysed further at the level of specific ORF or position within ORF. Breadth was defined as the number of annotated unique rearrangements divided by the total number of unique productive rearrangements, and depth was defined as the summed frequency of the annotated unique rearrangements. Two-sided Wilcoxon rank-sum tests were used to compare TCR breadth between groups. As stored in TCRdb, this immuneACCESS dataset retains in-frame rearrangements with V and J assigned. A fraction of the clones does not appear; measured against another copy, unresolved V genes explain less than half of the discrepancy, and the remainder lacks a known reason. The DNA gave D and trimming, while V, J and clone size come from that table. Present in this sample are 500,000 or so clones, 75% to 90% of which were seen just once. The top ten clonotypes cover approximately 2.5% of the sample.

This sample stems from a study of Ad26.COV2.S vaccination and SARS-CoV-2 variants (dated by TCRdb to 2020 to 2023). The study in broad terms: Vaccine-arm donors were drawn from COV1001, a multicentre, randomized, double-blind, placebo-controlled phase I-IIa trial of Ad26.COV2.S in healthy adults. Ad26.COV2.S was administered intramuscularly at 5 x 10^10 or 1 x 10^11 viral particles, either as a single shot or as two shots given 56 days apart. TCRbeta repertoire sequencing was used to assess the specificity and breadth of SARS-CoV-2-reactive T cell receptors after Ad26.COV2.S vaccination. The TCR-sequenced set comprised approximately 30 samples: approximately 19 Ad26.COV2.S vaccine recipients, 5 placebo recipients and 8 SARS-CoV-2 convalescent individuals. Trial participants were randomized into five groups of five: low-dose or high-dose Ad26.COV2.S given once or twice, or placebo on both occasions. Throughout the experiments and outcome assessment, investigators stayed blinded to trial group allocation. Points the paper makes about the study in general: Compared with placebo recipients, Ad26.COV2.S recipients showed higher spike-specific TCR breadth (P = 0.0014). Vaccine and placebo recipients had similar non-spike TCR breadth, a finding consistent with the vaccine containing only spike. Comparing responses between vaccine doses or regimens was not something the study was powered to do. After vaccination, spike-specific CD8+ and CD4+ T cell responses were reported to show substantial breadth. The authors noted that the TCR breadth and depth analyses may have underestimated total T cell responses.

CDR3 length: 14 amino acids, cysteine to phenylalanine. Only CDR3 DNA remains: 42 bases, in frame from the first base. V loses 7 bases, J loses 3 bases, and the germline ends lie 16 bases apart. CDR1 and CDR2 (MRHNA, SNTAGT) derive from the germline V gene. The sequence joins TRBV6-4 to TRBJ2-7; the D gene may be TRBD1 or TRBD2, since each aligns over 6 bases. The sequence was collected from a person between 18 and 60 years old who received the Ad26.COV2.S COVID-19 vaccine or a placebo. This specimen was peripheral blood, taken in a trial of Ad26.COV2.S vaccine versus placebo. The nucleotides read TGTGCCAGCAATATAGGGGGGCTCGACTACGAGCAGTACTTC. This yields the protein CASNIGGLDYEQYF.